Following are 6 T cell receptor beta chains from one sample sequenced in a study of identical twins (TCRdb year 2016). Libraries came from 5' RACE. The data were produced on an Illumina HiSeq 2000. The public sequencing data were trimmed at Q25 with fastp and processed into clonotypes with MiXCR by TCRdb, which kept only in-frame beta chains. Each entry merges the rows of one CDR3 protein and shows their most common DNA and genes. The sample data list about 810,000 distinct CDR3 sequences, and about 12% of these were observed just once. Around 1.5% of the sample belongs to the ten largest clones. The sample was also linked to a second study, of yellow fever vaccine responses in identical twins.

The specimen sequenced was PBMCs. All receptors derive from a woman under 30 in good health.

This clonotype was counted between two and nine times. The chain uses TRBV12-3 or TRBV12-4 and TRBJ2-1; 10 bases agree with TRBD2. V lost 6 bases to trimming and J lost 6 bases; unmatched junction nucleotides: 11. The CDR3 is 16 amino acids. CDR3: CASRQESGRAFNEQFF. CDR3 bases: TGTGCCAGCAGGCAAGAGAGCGGGAGGGCCTTCAATGAGCAGTTCTTC.

V and J are TRBV6-5 and TRBJ2-4; maybe TRBD1 (6 bases). The V gene's germline CDR1 is MNHEY and CDR2 SVGAGI. The length of the CDR3 is 11 residues. The V gene lost 5 bases and the J gene lost 11 bases, with 10 bases spanning the gap. The CDR3 DNA is TGTGCCAGCAGTACACAGGGTCTTCAGTACTTC. Protein product: CASSTQGLQYF.

This clonotype was recorded many times. The chain's CDR3 is CATSEGDYSLYEQYF. CDR3 nucleotide sequence: TGTGCCACCAGTGAGGGGGACTATAGTCTGTACGAGCAGTACTTC. The genes are TRBV24-1 and TRBJ2-7; 7 bases are shared with TRBD2. The CDR3 covers 15 residues. J lost 4 bases, V lost 4 bases, and 9 bases had no gene match. CDR1 KGHDR and CDR2 SFDVKD come from the germline V gene.

The genes are TRBV27 and TRBJ2-3, with 8 bases that match TRBD1. Looked up from germline, CDR1 is MNHEY and CDR2 is SMNVEV (reference sequence). V dropped 8 bases and J dropped 4; count of bases not matched to a gene: 8. The CDR3 length is 14 residues. The CDR3 protein is CASGRTGRSDTQYF. The CDR3 DNA sequence: TGTGCCAGCGGGCGGACAGGGAGGTCAGATACGCAGTATTTT.

This chain uses TRBV5-1 with TRBJ1-1, with a weak D call TRBD1 (5 bases). V lost 1 base and J 4 bases, leaving 8 bases between the germline ends. The CDR3 loop spans 13 amino acids. The germline V gene encodes CDR1 SGHRS and CDR2 YFSETQ. The CDR3 DNA sequence: TGCGCCAGCAGCTTGAGTACAGGCACTGAAGCTTTCTTT. Its translation is CASSLSTGTEAFF.

The chain links TRBV10-3 to TRBJ2-5; D call uncertain. Germline assignment: CDR1 ENHRY and CDR2 SYGVKD. V lost 0 bases to trimming and J lost 3 bases, with 14 bases between them. This CDR3 is 16 amino acids long. This CDR3 is CAISESGTEPKETQYF. In nucleotides, the CDR3 is TGTGCCATCAGTGAGTCCGGAACAGAACCGAAAGAGACCCAGTACTTC.